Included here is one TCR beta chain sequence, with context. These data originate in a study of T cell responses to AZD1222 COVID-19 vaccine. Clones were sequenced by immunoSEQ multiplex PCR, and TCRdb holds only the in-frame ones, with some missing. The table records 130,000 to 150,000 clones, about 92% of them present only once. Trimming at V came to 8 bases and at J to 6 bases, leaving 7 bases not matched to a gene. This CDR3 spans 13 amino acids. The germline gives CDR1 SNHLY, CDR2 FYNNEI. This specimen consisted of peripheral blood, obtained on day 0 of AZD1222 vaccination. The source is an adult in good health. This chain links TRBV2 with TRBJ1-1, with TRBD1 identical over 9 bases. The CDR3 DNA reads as TGTGCCAGCGCACAGGGGGCGTTCGCTGAAGCTTTCTTT. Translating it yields CASAQGAFAEAFF.